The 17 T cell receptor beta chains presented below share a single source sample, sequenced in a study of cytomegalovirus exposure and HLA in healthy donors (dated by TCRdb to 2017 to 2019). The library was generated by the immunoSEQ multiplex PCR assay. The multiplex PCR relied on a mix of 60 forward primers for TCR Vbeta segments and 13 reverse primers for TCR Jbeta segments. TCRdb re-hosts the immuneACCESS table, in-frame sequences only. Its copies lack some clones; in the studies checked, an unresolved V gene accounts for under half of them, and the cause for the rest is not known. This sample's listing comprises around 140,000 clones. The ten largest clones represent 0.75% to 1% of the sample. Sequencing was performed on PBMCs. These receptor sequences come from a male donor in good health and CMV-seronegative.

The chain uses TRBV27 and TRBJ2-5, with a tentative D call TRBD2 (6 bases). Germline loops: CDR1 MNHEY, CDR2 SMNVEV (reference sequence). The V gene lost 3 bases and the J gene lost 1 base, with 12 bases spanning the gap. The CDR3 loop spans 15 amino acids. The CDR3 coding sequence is TGTGCCAGCAGTTTCAGCGGGTCGTTCCAAGAGACCCAGTACTTC. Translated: CASSFSGSFQETQYF.

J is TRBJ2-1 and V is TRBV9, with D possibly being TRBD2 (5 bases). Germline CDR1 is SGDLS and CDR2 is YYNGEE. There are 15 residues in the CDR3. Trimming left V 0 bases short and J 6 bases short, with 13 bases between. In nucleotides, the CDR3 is TGTGCCAGCAGCGTAGTTGGGGAGAATCTCAATGAGCAGTTCTTC. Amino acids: CASSVVGENLNEQFF.

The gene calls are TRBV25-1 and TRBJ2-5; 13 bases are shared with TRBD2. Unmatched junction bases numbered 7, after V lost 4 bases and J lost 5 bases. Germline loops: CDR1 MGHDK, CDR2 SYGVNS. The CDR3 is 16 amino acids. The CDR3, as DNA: TGTGCCAGCAGTGCAATCGGACTAGCGGGAGCTGAGACCCAGTACTTC. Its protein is CASSAIGLAGAETQYF.

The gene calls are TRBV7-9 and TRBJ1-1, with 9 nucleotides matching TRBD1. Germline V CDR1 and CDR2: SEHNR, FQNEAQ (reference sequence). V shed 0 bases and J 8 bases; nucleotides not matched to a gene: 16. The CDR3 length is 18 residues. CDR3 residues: CASSLARGTGPAYLEAFF. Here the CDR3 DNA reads TGTGCCAGCAGCTTAGCGCGCGGGACAGGGCCCGCATACTTGGAAGCTTTCTTT.

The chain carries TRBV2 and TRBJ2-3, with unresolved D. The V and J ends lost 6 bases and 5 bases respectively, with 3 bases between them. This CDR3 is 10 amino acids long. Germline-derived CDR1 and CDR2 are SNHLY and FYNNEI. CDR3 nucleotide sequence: TGTGCCAGCAGCCTAGATACGCAGTATTTT. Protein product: CASSLDTQYF.

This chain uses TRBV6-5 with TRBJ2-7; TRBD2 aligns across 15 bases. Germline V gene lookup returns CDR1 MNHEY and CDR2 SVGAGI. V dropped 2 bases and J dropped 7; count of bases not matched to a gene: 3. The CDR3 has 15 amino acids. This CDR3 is CASSYDGLAGGEQYF. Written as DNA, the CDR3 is TGTGCCAGCAGTTACGATGGACTAGCGGGAGGGGAGCAGTACTTC.

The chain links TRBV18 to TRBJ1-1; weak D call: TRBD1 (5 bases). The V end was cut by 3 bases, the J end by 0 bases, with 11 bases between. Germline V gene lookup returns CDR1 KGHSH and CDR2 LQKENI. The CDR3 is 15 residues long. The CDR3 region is CASSPDISMNTEAFF. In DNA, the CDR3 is TGTGCCAGCTCACCGGACATTTCGATGAACACTGAAGCTTTCTTT.

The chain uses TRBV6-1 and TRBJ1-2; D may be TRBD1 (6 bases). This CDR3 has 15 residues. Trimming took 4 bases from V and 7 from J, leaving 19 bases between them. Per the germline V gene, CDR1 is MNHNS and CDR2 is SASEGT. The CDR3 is CASSGKDRWTAGYTF. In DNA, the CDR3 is TGTGCCAGCAGTGGGAAAGACAGGTGGACGGCTGGCTACACCTTC.

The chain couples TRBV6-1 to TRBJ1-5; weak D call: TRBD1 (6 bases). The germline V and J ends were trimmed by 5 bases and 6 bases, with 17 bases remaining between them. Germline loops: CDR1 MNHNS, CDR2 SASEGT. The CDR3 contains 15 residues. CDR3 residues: CASSNPAGVGQPQHF. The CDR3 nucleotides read TGTGCCAGCAGTAACCCCGCAGGGGTGGGTCAGCCCCAGCATTTT.

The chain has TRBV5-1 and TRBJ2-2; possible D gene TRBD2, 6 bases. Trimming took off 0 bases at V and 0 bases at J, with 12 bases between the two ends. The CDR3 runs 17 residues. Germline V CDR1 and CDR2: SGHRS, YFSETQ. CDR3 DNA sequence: TGCGCCAGCAGCTTGGGCCTAGCGCTCTCGAACACCGGGGAGCTGTTTTTT. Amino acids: CASSLGLALSNTGELFF.

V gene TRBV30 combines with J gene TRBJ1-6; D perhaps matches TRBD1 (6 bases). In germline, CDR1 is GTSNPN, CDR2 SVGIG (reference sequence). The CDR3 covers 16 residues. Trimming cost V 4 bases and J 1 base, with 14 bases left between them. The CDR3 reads CAWIGGLESYNSPLHF. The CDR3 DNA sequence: TGTGCCTGGATCGGGGGGCTGGAATCCTATAATTCACCCCTCCACTTT.

CDR3: CASSLERSNQPQHF. The CDR3 nucleotides read TGTGCCAGCAGCTTAGAACGGAGCAATCAGCCCCAGCATTTT. The chain employs TRBV7-2 and TRBJ1-5; D remains unclear. CDR3 size: 14 residues. The V end lost 1 base, the J end lost 1 base, and 5 bases lay between the germline ends. Germline CDR1 SGHTA, CDR2 FQGNSA. Supplemented by reference TRBV7-2 and TRBJ1-5, the full variable domain reads GAGVSQSPSNKVTEKGKDVELRCDPISGHTALYWYRQSLGQGLEFLIYFQGNSAPDKSGLPSDRFSAERTGGSVSTLTIQRTQQEDSAVYLCASSLERSNQPQHFGDGTRLSIL.

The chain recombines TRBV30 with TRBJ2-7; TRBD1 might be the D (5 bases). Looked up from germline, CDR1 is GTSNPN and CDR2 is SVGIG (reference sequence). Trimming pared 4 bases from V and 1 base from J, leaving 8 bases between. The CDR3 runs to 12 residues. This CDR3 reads CAWITGSYEQYF. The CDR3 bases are TGTGCCTGGATCACAGGTTCCTACGAGCAGTACTTC.

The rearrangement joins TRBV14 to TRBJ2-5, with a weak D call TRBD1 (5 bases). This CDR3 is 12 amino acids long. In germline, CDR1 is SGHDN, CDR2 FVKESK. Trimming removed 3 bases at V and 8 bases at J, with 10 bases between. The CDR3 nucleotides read TGTGCCAGCAGCCATGCCGACAGAACCCAGTACTTC. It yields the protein CASSHADRTQYF.

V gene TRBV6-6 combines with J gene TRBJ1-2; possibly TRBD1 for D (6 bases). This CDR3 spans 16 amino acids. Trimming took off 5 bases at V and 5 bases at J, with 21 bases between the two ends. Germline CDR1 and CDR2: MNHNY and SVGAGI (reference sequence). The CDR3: CASSHRAPQGRYGYTF. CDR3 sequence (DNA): TGTGCCAGCAGTCACCGGGCCCCACAGGGCCGATATGGCTACACCTTC.

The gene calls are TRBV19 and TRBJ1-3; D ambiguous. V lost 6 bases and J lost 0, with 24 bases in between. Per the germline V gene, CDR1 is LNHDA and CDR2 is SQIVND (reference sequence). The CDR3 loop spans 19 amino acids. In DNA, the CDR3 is TGTGCCAGTAGGGGCCAGGTCGTCAGCTGGGGAGTCTCTGGAAACACCATATATTTT. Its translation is CASRGQVVSWGVSGNTIYF. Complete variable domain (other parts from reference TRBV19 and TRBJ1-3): DGGITQSPKYLFRKEGQNVTLSCEQNLNHDAMYWYRQDPGQGLRLIYYSQIVNDFQKGDIAEGYSVSREKKESFPLTVTSAQKNPTAFYLCASRGQVVSWGVSGNTIYFGEGSWLTVV.

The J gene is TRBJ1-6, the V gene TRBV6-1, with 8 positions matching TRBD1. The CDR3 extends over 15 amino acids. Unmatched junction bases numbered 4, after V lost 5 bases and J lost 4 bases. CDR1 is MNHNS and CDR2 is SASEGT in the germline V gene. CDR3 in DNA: TGTGCCAGCAGTCCCAGGGACAGGTATAATTCACCCCTCCACTTT. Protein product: CASSPRDRYNSPLHF.